This T cell receptor beta chain was obtained from a study of T-cell reconstitution after alpha-beta-depleted transplantation in children (TCRdb year 2016). For context, the study as a whole: The study quantitatively tracked T-cell immune reconstitution after TCRalphabeta/CD19-depleted allogeneic hematopoietic cell transplantation in children using TCR repertoire profiling. General conclusions and limits of the study: In some patients, the high TCRbeta diversity seen at day 60 was put down to recipient T cells and intrathymic progenitors that had survived conditioning. The frequencies of hyperexpanded clones fell over the following months, and after one year, T-cell counts and TCRbeta diversity were mostly attributed to newly produced T cells. Apparently early alphabetaT-cell count recovery about two months after transplant reportedly relied on only several hundred rapidly expanded clones derived from non-depleted graft cells.

Per the publication, the treatment or condition label means: allogeneic hematopoietic cell transplantation with graft depleted of TCRalphabeta T cells and CD19 B cells. Transplant recipients were children who received TCRalphabeta/CD19-depleted allogeneic hematopoietic cell grafts. The CDR3 numbers 16 residues from cysteine through phenylalanine. Of all the DNA, just the CDR3 is kept, 48 bases in frame from base 1. V is clipped by 0 bases and J by 1 base, and the sequence between their germline boundaries is 10 bases long. The germline V gene (reference sequence) provides CDR1 LNHNV and CDR2 YYDKDF. In its sample, this clonotype was seen a few times. Its target antigen remains unknown. The input lacks base qualities; no much larger clone sits a single base away. Library generation was performed with PCR. TCRdb names Illumina HiSeq 2500 as the instrument used. To normalize quantification of the TCRbeta repertoire, the TCR libraries were built with molecular barcoding that relied on unique molecular identifiers. TCRdb handled the public reads itself, with Q25 trimming in fastp and clone calling in MiXCR, and kept productive beta chains. When rows share a CDR3 protein, they turn into one entry using the most common DNA and genes. In all, the sample holds under 250,000 distinct CDR3 sequences, and roughly a sixth of those were seen once. The ten largest clones take up around 45% of the sample.

Here the sequenced sample was PBMCs, mostly from graft donor cells, taken 360 days after TCRalphabeta/CD19-depleted stem cell transplant. This TCR was sampled from a male patient between 2 and 10 years old who had a stem cell transplant for acute lymphoblastic leukemia, so the T cells may come from the graft donor. The rearranged chain carries TRBV15 and TRBJ2-4; the D region may be TRBD1 or TRBD2, each matching 6 bases equally. Here is the DNA: TGTGCCACCAGCAGAGACGGGGGCGCTGCCAAAAACATTCAGTACTTC. Its translation reads: CATSRDGGAAKNIQYF.